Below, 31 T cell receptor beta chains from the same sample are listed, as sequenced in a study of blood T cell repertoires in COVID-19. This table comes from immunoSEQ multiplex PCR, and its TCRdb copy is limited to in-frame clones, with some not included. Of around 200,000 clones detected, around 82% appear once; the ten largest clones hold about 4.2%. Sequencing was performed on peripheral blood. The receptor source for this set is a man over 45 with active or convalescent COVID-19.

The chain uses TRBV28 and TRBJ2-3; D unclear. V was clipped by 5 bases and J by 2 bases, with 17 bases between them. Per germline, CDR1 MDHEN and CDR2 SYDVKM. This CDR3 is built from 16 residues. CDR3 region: CASSIGLTAVTDTQYF. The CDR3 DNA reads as TGTGCCAGCAGTATCGGGTTGACGGCCGTCACAGATACGCAGTATTTT. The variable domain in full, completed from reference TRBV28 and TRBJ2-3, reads DVKVTQSSRYLVKRTGEKVFLECVQDMDHENMFWYRQDPGLGLRLIYFSYDVKMKEKGDIPEGYSVSREKKERFSLILESASTNQTSMYLCASSIGLTAVTDTQYFGPGTRLTVL.

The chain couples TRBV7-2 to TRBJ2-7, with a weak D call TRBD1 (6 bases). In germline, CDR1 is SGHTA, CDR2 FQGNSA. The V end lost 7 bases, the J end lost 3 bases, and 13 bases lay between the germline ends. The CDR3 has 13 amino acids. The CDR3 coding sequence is TGTGCCAGCACGAACCACAGGGACTACGAGCAGTACTTC. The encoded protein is CASTNHRDYEQYF.

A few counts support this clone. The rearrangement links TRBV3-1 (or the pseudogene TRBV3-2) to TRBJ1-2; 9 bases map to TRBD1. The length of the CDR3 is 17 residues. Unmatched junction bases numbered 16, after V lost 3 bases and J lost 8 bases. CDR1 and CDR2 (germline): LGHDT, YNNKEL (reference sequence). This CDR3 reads CASSHYTGQGRSSGYTF. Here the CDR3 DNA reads TGTGCCAGCAGCCACTATACCGGACAGGGGAGGAGCAGCGGCTACACCTTC.

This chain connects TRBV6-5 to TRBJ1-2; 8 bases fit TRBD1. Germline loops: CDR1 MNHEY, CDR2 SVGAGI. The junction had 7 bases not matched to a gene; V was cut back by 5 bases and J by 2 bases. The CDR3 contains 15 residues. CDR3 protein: CASSQTGGANYGYTF. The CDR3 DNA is TGTGCCAGCAGTCAAACAGGGGGGGCGAACTATGGCTACACCTTC.

The CDR3 region has the DNA TGTGCCTGGAGTGCAGGGAACTCCCAGACCCAGTACTTC. Translated, it gives CAWSAGNSQTQYF. This chain links TRBV30 with TRBJ2-5, with D possibly being TRBD1 (5 bases). The V gene's germline CDR1 is GTSNPN and CDR2 SVGIG (reference sequence). V lost 1 base to trimming and J lost 6 bases, with 12 bases between them. This CDR3 is 13 amino acids long.

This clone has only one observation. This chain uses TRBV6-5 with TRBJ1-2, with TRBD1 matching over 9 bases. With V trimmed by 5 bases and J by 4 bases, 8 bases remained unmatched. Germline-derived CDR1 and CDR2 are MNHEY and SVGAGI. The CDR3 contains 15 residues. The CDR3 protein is CASSRGDRVTYGYTF. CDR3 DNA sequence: TGTGCCAGCAGTCGCGGGGACAGGGTGACCTATGGCTACACCTTC.

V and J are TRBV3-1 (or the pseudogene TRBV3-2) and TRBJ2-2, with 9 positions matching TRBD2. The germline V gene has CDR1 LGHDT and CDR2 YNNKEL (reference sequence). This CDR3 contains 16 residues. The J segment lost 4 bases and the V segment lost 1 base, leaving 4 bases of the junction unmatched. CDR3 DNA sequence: TGTGCCAGCAGCCAAGGACTAGCGGAGGCCACCGGGGAGCTGTTTTTT. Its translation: CASSQGLAEATGELFF.

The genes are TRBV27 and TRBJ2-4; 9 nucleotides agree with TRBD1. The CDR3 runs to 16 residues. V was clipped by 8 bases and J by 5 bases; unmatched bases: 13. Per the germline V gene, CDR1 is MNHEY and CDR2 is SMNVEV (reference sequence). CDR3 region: CASRRTGTGPENIQYF. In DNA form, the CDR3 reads TGTGCCAGCCGACGAACCGGGACAGGGCCCGAAAACATTCAGTACTTC.

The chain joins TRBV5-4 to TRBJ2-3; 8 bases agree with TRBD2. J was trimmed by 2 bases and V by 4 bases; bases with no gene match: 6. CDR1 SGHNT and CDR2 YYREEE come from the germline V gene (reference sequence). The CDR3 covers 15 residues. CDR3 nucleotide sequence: TGTGCCAGCAGCCAGACTAGCGCGATCACAGATACGCAGTATTTT. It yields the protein CASSQTSAITDTQYF.

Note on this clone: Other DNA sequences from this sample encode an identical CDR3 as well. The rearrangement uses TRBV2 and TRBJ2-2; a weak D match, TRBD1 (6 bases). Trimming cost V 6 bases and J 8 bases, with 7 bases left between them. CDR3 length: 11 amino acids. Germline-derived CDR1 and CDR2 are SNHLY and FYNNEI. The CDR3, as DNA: TGTGCCAGCAGGGGGACAGGGGAGCTGTTTTTT. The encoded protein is CASRGTGELFF.

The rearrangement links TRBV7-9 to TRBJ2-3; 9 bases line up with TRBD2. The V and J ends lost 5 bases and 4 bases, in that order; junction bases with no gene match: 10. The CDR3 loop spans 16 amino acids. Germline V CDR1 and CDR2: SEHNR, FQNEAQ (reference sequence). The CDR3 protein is CASSSKASGASDTQYF. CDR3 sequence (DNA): TGTGCCAGCAGCAGCAAAGCTAGCGGGGCGTCAGATACGCAGTATTTT.

The CDR3 DNA sequence: TGTGCCAGCAGCGTAAGGACAGGGAACAATCAGCCCCAGCATTTT. It specifies CASSVRTGNNQPQHF. V usage is TRBV7-2 and J usage is TRBJ1-5; 8 bases are shared with TRBD1. The trim removed 5 bases at V and 3 bases at J, leaving 6 bases unmatched. Germline CDR1 SGHTA, CDR2 FQGNSA. There are 15 residues in the CDR3. The variable domain in full, with the rest retrieved from reference TRBV7-2 and TRBJ1-5, is GAGVSQSPSNKVTEKGKDVELRCDPISGHTALYWYRQSLGQGLEFLIYFQGNSAPDKSGLPSDRFSAERTGGSVSTLTIQRTQQEDSAVYLCASSVRTGNNQPQHFGDGTRLSIL.

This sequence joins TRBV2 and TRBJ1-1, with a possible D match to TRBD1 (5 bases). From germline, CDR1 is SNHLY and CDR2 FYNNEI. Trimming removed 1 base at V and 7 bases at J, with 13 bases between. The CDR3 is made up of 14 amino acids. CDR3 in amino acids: CASSEGGRVVEAFF. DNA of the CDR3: TGTGCCAGCAGTGAAGGGGGCAGGGTGGTTGAAGCTTTCTTT.

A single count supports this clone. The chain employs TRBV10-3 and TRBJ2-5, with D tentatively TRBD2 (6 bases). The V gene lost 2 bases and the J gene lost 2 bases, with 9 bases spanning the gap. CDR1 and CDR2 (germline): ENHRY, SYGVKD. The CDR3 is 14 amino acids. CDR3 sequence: CAISEAGWQETQYF. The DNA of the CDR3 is TGTGCCATCAGTGAGGCGGGGTGGCAAGAGACCCAGTACTTC.

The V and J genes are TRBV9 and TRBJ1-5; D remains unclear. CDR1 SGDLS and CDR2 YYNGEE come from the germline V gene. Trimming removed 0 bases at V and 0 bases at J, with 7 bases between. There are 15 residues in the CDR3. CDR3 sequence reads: CASSVDGYSNQPQHF. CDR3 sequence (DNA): TGTGCCAGCAGCGTAGACGGGTATAGCAATCAGCCCCAGCATTTT.

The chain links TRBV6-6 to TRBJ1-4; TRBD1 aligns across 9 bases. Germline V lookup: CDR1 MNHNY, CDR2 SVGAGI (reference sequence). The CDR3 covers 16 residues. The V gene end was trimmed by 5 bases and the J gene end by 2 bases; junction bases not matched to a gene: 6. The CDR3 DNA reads TGTGCCAGCAGTCGACAGGGGGAGTTGACTAATGAAAAACTGTTTTTT. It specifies CASSRQGELTNEKLFF.

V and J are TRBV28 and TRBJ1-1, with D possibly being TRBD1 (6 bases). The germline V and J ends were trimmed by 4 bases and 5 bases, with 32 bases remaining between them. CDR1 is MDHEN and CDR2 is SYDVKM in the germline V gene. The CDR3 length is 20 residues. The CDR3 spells CASSYYISQGSSYYPTEAFF. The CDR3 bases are TGTGCCAGCAGTTACTACATCTCCCAGGGGAGCTCCTACTATCCAACTGAAGCTTTCTTT.

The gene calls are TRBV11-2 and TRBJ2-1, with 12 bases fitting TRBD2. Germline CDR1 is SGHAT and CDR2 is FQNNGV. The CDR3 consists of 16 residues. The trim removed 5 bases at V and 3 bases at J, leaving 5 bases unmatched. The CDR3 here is CASSPRTSGVYNEQFF. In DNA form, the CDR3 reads TGTGCCAGCAGCCCCCGGACTAGCGGGGTCTACAATGAGCAGTTCTTC.

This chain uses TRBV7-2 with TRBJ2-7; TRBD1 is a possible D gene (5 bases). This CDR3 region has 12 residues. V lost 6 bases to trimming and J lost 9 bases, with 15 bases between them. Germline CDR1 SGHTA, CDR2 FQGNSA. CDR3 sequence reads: CASRSEGVGQYF. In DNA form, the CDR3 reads TGTGCCAGCAGGAGTGAAGGGGTGGGGCAGTACTTC.

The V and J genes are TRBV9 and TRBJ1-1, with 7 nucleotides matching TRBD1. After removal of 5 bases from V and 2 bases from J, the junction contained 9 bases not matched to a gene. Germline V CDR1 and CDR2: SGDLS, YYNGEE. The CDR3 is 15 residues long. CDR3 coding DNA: TGTGCCAGCAGTAAGATGAGACAGGGAAACACTGAAGCTTTCTTT. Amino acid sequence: CASSKMRQGNTEAFF.

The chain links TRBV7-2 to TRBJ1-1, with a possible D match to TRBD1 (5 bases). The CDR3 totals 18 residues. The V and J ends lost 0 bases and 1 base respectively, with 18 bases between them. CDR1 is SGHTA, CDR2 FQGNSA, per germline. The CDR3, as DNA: TGTGCCAGCAGCTTAGCGGTTGGAAGGGGCTCGGGGAACACTGAAGCTTTCTTT. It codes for CASSLAVGRGSGNTEAFF.

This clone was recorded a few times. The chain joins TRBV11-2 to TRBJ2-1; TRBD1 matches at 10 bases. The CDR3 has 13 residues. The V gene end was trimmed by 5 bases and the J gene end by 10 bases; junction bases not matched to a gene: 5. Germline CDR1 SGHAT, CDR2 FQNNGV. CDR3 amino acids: CASSMGQGTEQFF. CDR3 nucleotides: TGTGCCAGCAGCATGGGACAGGGGACAGAGCAGTTCTTC. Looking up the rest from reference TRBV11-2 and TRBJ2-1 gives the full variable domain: EAGVAQSPRYKIIEKRQSVAFWCNPISGHATLYWYQQILGQGPKLLIQFQNNGVVDDSQLPKDRFSAERLKGVDSTLKIQPAKLEDSAVYLCASSMGQGTEQFFGPGTRLTVL.

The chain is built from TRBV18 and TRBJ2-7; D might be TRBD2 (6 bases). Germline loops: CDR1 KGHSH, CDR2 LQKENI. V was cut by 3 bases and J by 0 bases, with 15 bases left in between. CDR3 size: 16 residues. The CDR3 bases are TGTGCCAGCTCACCCCTACCGACCGGGAGCTCCTACGAGCAGTACTTC. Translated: CASSPLPTGSSYEQYF.

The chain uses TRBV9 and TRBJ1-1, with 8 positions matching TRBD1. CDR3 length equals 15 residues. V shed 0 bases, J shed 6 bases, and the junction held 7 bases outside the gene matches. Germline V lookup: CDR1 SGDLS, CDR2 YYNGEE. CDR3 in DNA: TGTGCCAGCAGCGTAGTTGACAGGGGATTCCCTGAAGCTTTCTTT. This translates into CASSVVDRGFPEAFF.

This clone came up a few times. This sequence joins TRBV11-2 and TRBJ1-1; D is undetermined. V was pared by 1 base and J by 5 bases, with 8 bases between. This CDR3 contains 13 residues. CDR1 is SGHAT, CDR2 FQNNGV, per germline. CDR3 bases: TGTGCCAGCAGCTTAGGTCCAGGAACTGAAGCTTTCTTT. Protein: CASSLGPGTEAFF.

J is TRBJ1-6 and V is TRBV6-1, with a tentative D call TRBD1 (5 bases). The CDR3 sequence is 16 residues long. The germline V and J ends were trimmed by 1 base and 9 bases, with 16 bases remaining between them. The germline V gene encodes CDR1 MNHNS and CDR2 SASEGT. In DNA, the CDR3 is TGTGCCAGCAGTGAAGAGGGCAGGGAATGGGCTTCACCCCTCCACTTT. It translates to CASSEEGREWASPLHF.

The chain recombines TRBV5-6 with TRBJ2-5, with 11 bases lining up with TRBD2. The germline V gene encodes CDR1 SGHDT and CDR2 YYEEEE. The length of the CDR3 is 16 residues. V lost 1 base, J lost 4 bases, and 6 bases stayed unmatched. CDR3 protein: CASSLLAGGARETQYF. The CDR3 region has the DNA TGTGCCAGCAGCTTGCTAGCGGGGGGCGCCAGAGAGACCCAGTACTTC.

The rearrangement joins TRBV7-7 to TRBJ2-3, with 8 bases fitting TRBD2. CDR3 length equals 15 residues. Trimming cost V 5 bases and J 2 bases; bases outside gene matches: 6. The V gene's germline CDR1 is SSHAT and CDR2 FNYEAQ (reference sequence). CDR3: CASSLRGAITDTQYF. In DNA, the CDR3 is TGTGCCAGCAGCCTGCGGGGGGCAATCACAGATACGCAGTATTTT.

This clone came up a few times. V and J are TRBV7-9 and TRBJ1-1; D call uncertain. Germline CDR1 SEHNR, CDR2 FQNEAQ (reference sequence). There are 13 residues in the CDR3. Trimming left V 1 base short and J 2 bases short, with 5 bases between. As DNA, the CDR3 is TGTGCCAGCAGCTTAGTTTATAACACTGAAGCTTTCTTT. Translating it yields CASSLVYNTEAFF.

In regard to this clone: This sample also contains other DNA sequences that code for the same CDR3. CDR3 amino acids: CASSFGGSGNTIYF. As DNA, the CDR3 is TGTGCCAGCAGCTTCGGGGGCTCTGGAAACACCATATATTTT. The chain carries TRBV7-2 and TRBJ1-3; TRBD1 is a possible D gene (5 bases). V was shortened by 3 bases and J by 0 bases, with 6 bases between the two germline ends. This CDR3 region has 14 residues. The germline CDR1 and CDR2 sequences are SGHTA and FQGNSA.

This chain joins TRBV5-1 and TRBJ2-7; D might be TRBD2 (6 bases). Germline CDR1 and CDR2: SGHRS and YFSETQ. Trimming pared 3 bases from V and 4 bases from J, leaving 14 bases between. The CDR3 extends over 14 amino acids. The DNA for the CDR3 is TGCGCCAGCAGCTCTCCGGGGGATAGTTACGAGCAGTACTTC. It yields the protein CASSSPGDSYEQYF.